A single sample gave rise to the 28 T cell receptor beta chains below, sequenced in a study of blood T cell repertoires in COVID-19. TCRdb keeps only in-frame clones here, not all; method: immunoSEQ multiplex PCR. The table records about 100,000 clones, around 88% of them present only once. Material for sequencing was peripheral blood. These receptors were collected from a human donor in a cohort sampled during active COVID-19.

The chain uses TRBV3-1 (or the pseudogene TRBV3-2) and TRBJ2-3; maybe TRBD1 (5 bases). The length of the CDR3 is 13 residues. CDR1 is LGHDT, CDR2 YNNKEL, per germline (reference sequence). Trimming removed 1 base from V and 11 bases from J, with 13 bases in between. The CDR3 here is CASSQAPDKQQYF. The DNA for the CDR3 is TGTGCCAGCAGCCAAGCCCCGGACAAACAGCAGTATTTT.

The chain employs TRBV6-5 and TRBJ2-7; D may be TRBD2 (6 bases). The V and J ends lost 8 bases and 0 bases respectively, with 17 bases between them. Germline V gene data show CDR1 as MNHEY and CDR2 as SVGAGI. The CDR3 totals 15 residues. The DNA for the CDR3 is TGTGCCAGCGGATGGGGCGGGGTACCCTCCTACGAGCAGTACTTC. Its translation: CASGWGGVPSYEQYF.

This chain connects TRBV5-1 to TRBJ1-6; tentatively, D is TRBD1 (5 bases). Trimming took off 0 bases at V and 14 bases at J, with 12 bases between the two ends. From germline, CDR1 is SGHRS and CDR2 YFSETQ. The CDR3 has 13 amino acids. The CDR3 DNA follows: TGCGCCAGCAGCTTGGAAGAAGGGGAAGCCCTCCACTTT. This encodes CASSLEEGEALHF.

This chain connects TRBV7-3 to TRBJ2-7; 9 positions agree with TRBD2. V lost 4 bases and J lost 5; bases outside the gene matches: 3. The germline gives CDR1 SGHTA, CDR2 FQGTGA. This CDR3 has 13 residues. The DNA for the CDR3 is TGTGCCAGCAGCTGGGCGGGAGGGGACGAGCAGTACTTC. It codes for CASSWAGGDEQYF.

V and J are TRBV2 and TRBJ1-1; 8 bases line up with TRBD1. CDR1 SNHLY and CDR2 FYNNEI come from the germline V gene. The CDR3 is 15 amino acids. V shed 4 bases, J shed 4 bases, and the junction held 8 bases outside the gene matches. The CDR3 protein is CASSVGQGMGTEAFF. CDR3 sequence (DNA): TGTGCCAGCAGTGTAGGACAGGGAATGGGCACTGAAGCTTTCTTT.

This clone was recorded only once. The chain employs TRBV20-1 and TRBJ2-7, with D perhaps matching TRBD2 (6 bases). With 3 bases removed from V and 5 bases from J, the gap between germline ends came to 20 bases. CDR1 is DFQATT, CDR2 SNEGSKA, per germline (reference sequence). The CDR3 runs 15 residues. This chain's CDR3 is CSASGGTSFSDEQYF. The CDR3 DNA reads TGCAGTGCTAGTGGCGGCACTAGCTTTTCCGACGAGCAGTACTTC.

The V gene is TRBV4-2, the J gene TRBJ2-4, with 9 bases aligning to TRBD2. Germline lookup yields CDR1 LGHNA and CDR2 YNFKEQ. CDR3 length equals 15 residues. V lost 1 base to trimming and J lost 6 bases; unmatched junction nucleotides: 4. CDR3 in amino acids: CASSQGAGGGNIQYF. CDR3 DNA: TGTGCCAGCAGCCAAGGGGCGGGAGGGGGAAACATTCAGTACTTC.

This clone was picked up one time. V is TRBV7-2 and J is TRBJ1-2, with 8 bases matching TRBD1. Per germline, CDR1 SGHTA and CDR2 FQGNSA. Trimming at V came to 6 bases and at J to 5 bases, leaving 14 bases not matched to a gene. This CDR3 has 16 amino acids. The CDR3 is CASRQPNRGAGYGYTF. The CDR3 DNA is TGTGCCAGCAGACAGCCTAACAGGGGGGCCGGGTATGGCTACACCTTC.

This clone has a handful of counts. The chain has TRBV6-1 and TRBJ1-4; 9 nucleotides agree with TRBD1. This CDR3 comprises 16 residues. CDR1 is MNHNS, CDR2 SASEGT, per germline. V lost 2 bases and J lost 5; bases outside the gene matches: 6. In DNA, the CDR3 is TGTGCCAGCAGTGAAATGTTACAGGGGGCGAATGAAAAACTGTTTTTT. This encodes CASSEMLQGANEKLFF.

A word on this clone: One junction end does not reproduce the germline sequence, and a read error may be involved. The rearrangement joins TRBV12-3 or TRBV12-4 to TRBJ2-3; maybe TRBD2 (6 bases). CDR3 length: 12 residues. CDR3 amino acids: CAGRRGTDTQYF. CDR3 nucleotide sequence: TGTGCCGGCAGGCGGGGAACAGATACGCAGTATTTT.

The chain's CDR3 is CASSLRTGDNQPQHF. Written as DNA, the CDR3 is TGCGCCAGCAGCTTGAGAACGGGAGACAATCAGCCCCAGCATTTT. V gene TRBV5-1 combines with J gene TRBJ1-5, with no clear D. V was shortened by 1 base and J by 3 bases, with 11 bases between the two germline ends. This CDR3 has 15 residues. Looked up from germline, CDR1 is SGHRS and CDR2 is YFSETQ.

In this sample, this clone turned up a few times. Additional DNA sequences in this sample encode the identical CDR3. This sequence joins TRBV5-1 and TRBJ1-6; maybe TRBD1 (6 bases). Per the germline V gene, CDR1 is SGHRS and CDR2 is YFSETQ. The CDR3 covers 15 residues. V dropped 0 bases and J dropped 4 bases, with 8 bases sitting between them. DNA for the CDR3: TGCGCCAGCAGCTTGGAAGGGGGATATAATTCACCCCTCCACTTT. This codes for CASSLEGGYNSPLHF.

This chain connects TRBV6-4 to TRBJ2-1; 7 positions agree with TRBD2. CDR1 and CDR2 (germline): MRHNA, SNTAGT. Trimming removed 3 bases from V and 6 bases from J; junction bases left unmatched: 11. The CDR3 is 16 amino acids. CDR3 nucleotide sequence: TGTGCCAGCAGTGAAGGCGAGGGGAGGGTGAGCAATGAGCAGTTCTTC. This sequence encodes CASSEGEGRVSNEQFF.

The CDR3: CASSLGLAGDTDTQYF. For the CDR3, the DNA is TGCGCCAGCAGCTTGGGACTAGCGGGAGACACAGATACGCAGTATTTT. The rearrangement uses TRBV5-1 and TRBJ2-3, with TRBD2 matching 12 bases. Germline V gene sequence: CDR1 SGHRS, CDR2 YFSETQ. The CDR3 totals 16 residues. J lost 2 bases, V lost 0 bases, and 1 base had no gene match. Filled out from reference TRBV5-1 and TRBJ2-3, the complete variable domain reads KAGVTQTPRYLIKTRGQQVTLSCSPISGHRSVSWYQQTPGQGLQFLFEYFSETQRNKGNFPGRFSGRQFSNSRSEMNVSTLELGDSALYLCASSLGLAGDTDTQYFGPGTRLTVL.

The V and J genes are TRBV13 and TRBJ2-7, with 13 bases fitting TRBD2. The germline gives CDR1 PRHDT, CDR2 FYEKMQ (reference sequence). The CDR3 has 15 residues. The J segment lost 1 base and the V segment lost 4 bases, leaving 1 base of the junction unmatched. The CDR3 sequence: CASSSGLAGSYEQYF. As DNA, the CDR3 is TGTGCCAGCAGCTCGGGACTAGCGGGGTCCTACGAGCAGTACTTC.

The chain combines TRBV9 with TRBJ2-1; no clear D. This CDR3 has 15 amino acids. Germline CDR1 SGDLS, CDR2 YYNGEE. Deletions cut 3 bases from V and 8 bases from J, with 18 bases between. CDR3 protein: CASSDPIGGAYEQFF. In DNA form, the CDR3 reads TGTGCCAGCAGCGACCCCATCGGCGGCGCATATGAGCAGTTCTTC.

The J gene is TRBJ2-5, the V gene TRBV19, with 9 bases identical to TRBD1. The germline V gene encodes CDR1 LNHDA and CDR2 SQIVND (reference sequence). Unmatched junction bases numbered 1, after V lost 5 bases and J lost 3 bases. The CDR3 totals 13 residues. CDR3 residues: CASSRQGEETQYF. The CDR3 bases are TGTGCCAGTAGTCGACAGGGGGAAGAGACCCAGTACTTC.

The J gene is TRBJ2-5, the V gene TRBV19, with 7 bases matching TRBD1. V lost 6 bases and J lost 1; bases outside the gene matches: 2. The CDR3 runs to 13 residues. Germline-derived CDR1 and CDR2 are LNHDA and SQIVND (reference sequence). CDR3 DNA: TGTGCCAGTAGAGGGACAGTCCAAGAGACCCAGTACTTC. Translating it yields CASRGTVQETQYF. Full variable domain (missing parts from reference TRBV19 and TRBJ2-5): DGGITQSPKYLFRKEGQNVTLSCEQNLNHDAMYWYRQDPGQGLRLIYYSQIVNDFQKGDIAEGYSVSREKKESFPLTVTSAQKNPTAFYLCASRGTVQETQYFGPGTRLLVL.

The genes are TRBV6-5 and TRBJ1-2; D is perhaps TRBD1 (5 bases). V lost 4 bases and J lost 5, with 17 bases in between. CDR1 and CDR2 (germline): MNHEY, SVGAGI. The CDR3 extends over 15 amino acids. The CDR3 loop reads CASSSVKGNGYGYTF. The CDR3 region has the DNA TGTGCCAGCAGTTCCGTGAAGGGGAACGGATATGGCTACACCTTC.

The rearrangement joins TRBV4-1 to TRBJ2-2; D not resolved. The V gene's germline CDR1 is MGHRA and CDR2 YSYEKL. Trimming removed 1 base from V and 1 base from J, with 7 bases in between. The CDR3 has 15 amino acids. CDR3 nucleotides: TGCGCCAGCAGCCAAGGGCTAGGGAACACCGGGGAGCTGTTTTTT. Translated: CASSQGLGNTGELFF.

The chain uses TRBV5-1 and TRBJ2-7; 10 positions match TRBD1. This CDR3 contains 16 residues. V was pared by 3 bases and J by 0 bases, with 6 bases of the junction left unmatched. Per the germline V gene, CDR1 is SGHRS and CDR2 is YFSETQ. The CDR3 sequence: CASSYRGQGDSYEQYF. The CDR3 DNA sequence: TGCGCCAGCAGCTACCGTGGACAGGGGGACTCCTACGAGCAGTACTTC. Complete variable domain (other parts from reference TRBV5-1 and TRBJ2-7): KAGVTQTPRYLIKTRGQQVTLSCSPISGHRSVSWYQQTPGQGLQFLFEYFSETQRNKGNFPGRFSGRQFSNSRSEMNVSTLELGDSALYLCASSYRGQGDSYEQYFGPGTRLTVT.

The V and J genes are TRBV28 and TRBJ2-5; D may be TRBD2 (5 bases). This CDR3 spans 14 amino acids. Per germline, CDR1 MDHEN and CDR2 SYDVKM. V was pared by 8 bases and J by 4 bases, with 17 bases between. The CDR3 region is CASSLVRVRETQYF. CDR3 DNA sequence: TGTGCCAGCTCCCTGGTGAGGGTGCGAGAGACCCAGTACTTC.

The chain uses TRBV30 and TRBJ1-1; 8 nucleotides agree with TRBD1. V trimming: 8 bases; J trimming: 5 bases; junction bases outside the gene matches: 7. Germline V lookup: CDR1 GTSNPN, CDR2 SVGIG (reference sequence). This CDR3 has 12 residues. The CDR3 DNA reads as TGTGCCCAAACCAGGGGGCGAACTGAAGCTTTCTTT. Its protein is CAQTRGRTEAFF.

The rearrangement joins TRBV6-5 to TRBJ1-4, with D tentatively TRBD1 (6 bases). Germline values: CDR1 MNHEY, CDR2 SVGAGI. V shed 5 bases and J shed 4 bases, with 14 bases lying between them. The CDR3 has 15 amino acids. In DNA, the CDR3 is TGTGCCAGCAGTACCAGGGGTTTGGGTAATGAAAAACTGTTTTTT. Its translation is CASSTRGLGNEKLFF.

The chain uses TRBV9 and TRBJ2-3; 8 bases line up with TRBD2. The CDR3 contains 15 residues. Germline V gene data show CDR1 as SGDLS and CDR2 as YYNGEE. The J segment lost 1 base and the V segment lost 0 bases, leaving 1 base of the junction unmatched. Here the CDR3 reads CASSVAGGGTDTQYF. Here the CDR3 DNA reads TGTGCCAGCAGCGTAGCGGGAGGGGGCACAGATACGCAGTATTTT.

In its sample, this clone was seen once. The chain links TRBV18 to TRBJ1-5; 7 nucleotides line up with TRBD1. Germline values: CDR1 KGHSH, CDR2 LQKENI. J lost 7 bases, V lost 8 bases, and 8 bases had no gene match. The CDR3 loop spans 13 amino acids. The CDR3 sequence: CASQGGPGQPQHF. In DNA form, the CDR3 reads TGTGCCAGCCAGGGGGGCCCCGGGCAGCCCCAGCATTTT. The complete variable domain, with remaining parts taken from reference TRBV18 and TRBJ1-5, reads NAGVMQNPRHLVRRRGQEARLRCSPMKGHSHVYWYRQLPEEGLKFMVYLQKENIIDESGMPKERFSAEFPKEGPSILRIQQVVRGDSAAYFCASQGGPGQPQHFGDGTRLSIL.

The chain couples TRBV6-2 or TRBV6-3 to TRBJ1-6; no definite D call. This CDR3 is 17 amino acids long. Germline loops: CDR1 MNHEY, CDR2 SVGEGT. The germline V and J ends were trimmed by 0 bases and 0 bases, with 9 bases remaining between them. The CDR3 DNA reads TGTGCCAGCAGTTACTCGACCGGGAGCTCCTATAATTCACCCCTCCACTTT. It encodes CASSYSTGSSYNSPLHF.

The gene calls are TRBV28 and TRBJ1-2; TRBD1 matches at 9 bases. From germline, CDR1 is MDHEN and CDR2 SYDVKM. The CDR3 length is 13 residues. After removal of 5 bases from V and 6 bases from J, the junction contained 4 bases not matched to a gene. CDR3 DNA: TGTGCCAGCAGTCTCCGGGACAGGGATGGCTACACCTTC. This gives the protein CASSLRDRDGYTF.